This T cell receptor (beta chain) was found in a study of breast tumors, draining lymph nodes, adjacent tissues. As for this clonotype: No antigen is known for it.

The V gene end was trimmed by 6 bases and the J gene end by 2 bases; junction bases not matched to a gene: 9. The CDR3 length is 15 residues. Germline CDR1 is SQVTM and CDR2 is ANQGSEA. TCRdb used MiXCR to reprocess the multiplex PCR reads, holding one entry per CDR3 protein. The sample yields 66,000 or so distinct CDR3 sequences, roughly 44% seen once. Findings and caveats of the study: Luminal-like breast cancer showed significantly greater tumor-nontumor repertoire similarity than basal-like breast cancer did. Tumor TCR diversity was below lymph nodes but above nontumor tissue. Most tumor T cells seemingly derive from lymph node, then expand in tumor.

The TCR sequence derives from a female donor with breast cancer. Some clones in this sample may be carry-over from other donors' samples. The sequenced sample consisted of breast tumor tissue. This rearrangement joins TRBV29-1 to TRBJ1-4; 7 bases map to TRBD1. CDR3 region: CSVGGAGGTNEKLFF. Written as DNA, the CDR3 is TGCAGCGTCGGGGGGGCAGGGGGTACTAATGAAAAACTGTTTTTT.